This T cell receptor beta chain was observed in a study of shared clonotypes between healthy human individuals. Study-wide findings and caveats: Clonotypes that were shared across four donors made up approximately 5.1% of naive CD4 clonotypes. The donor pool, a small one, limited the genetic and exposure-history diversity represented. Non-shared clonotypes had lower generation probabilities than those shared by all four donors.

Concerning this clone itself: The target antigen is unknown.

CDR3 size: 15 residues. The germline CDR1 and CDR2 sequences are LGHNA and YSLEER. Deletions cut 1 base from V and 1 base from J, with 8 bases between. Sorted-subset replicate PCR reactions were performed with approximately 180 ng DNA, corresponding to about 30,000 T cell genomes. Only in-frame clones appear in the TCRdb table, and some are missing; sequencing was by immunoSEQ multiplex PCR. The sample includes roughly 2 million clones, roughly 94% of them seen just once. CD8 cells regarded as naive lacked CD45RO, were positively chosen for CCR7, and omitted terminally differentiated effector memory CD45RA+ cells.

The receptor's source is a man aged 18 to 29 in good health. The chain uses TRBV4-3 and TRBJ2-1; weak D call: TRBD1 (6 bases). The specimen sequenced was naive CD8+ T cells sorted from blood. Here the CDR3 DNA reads TGCGCCAGCAGCCAAGTGACAGGTTCCTACAATGAGCAGTTCTTC. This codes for CASSQVTGSYNEQFF.